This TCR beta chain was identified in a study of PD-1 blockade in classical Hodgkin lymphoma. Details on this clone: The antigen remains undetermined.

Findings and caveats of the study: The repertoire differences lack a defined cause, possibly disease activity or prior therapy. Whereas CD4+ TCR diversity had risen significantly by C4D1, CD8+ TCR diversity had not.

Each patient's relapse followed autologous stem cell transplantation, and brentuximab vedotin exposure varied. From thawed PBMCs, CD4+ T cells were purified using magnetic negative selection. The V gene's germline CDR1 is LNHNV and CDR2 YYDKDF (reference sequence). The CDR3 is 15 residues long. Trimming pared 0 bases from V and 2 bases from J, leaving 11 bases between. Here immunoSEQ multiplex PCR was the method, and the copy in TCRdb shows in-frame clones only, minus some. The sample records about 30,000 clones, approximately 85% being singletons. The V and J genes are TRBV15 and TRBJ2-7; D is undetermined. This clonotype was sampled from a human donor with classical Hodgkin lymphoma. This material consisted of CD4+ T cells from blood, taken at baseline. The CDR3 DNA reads TGTGCCACCAGCAGAGAGAAGGGATTGACCTACGAGCAGTACTTC. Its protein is CATSREKGLTYEQYF.